This T cell receptor (beta chain) was documented in a study of cytomegalovirus exposure and HLA in healthy donors. Participants comprised healthy donors of bone marrow. Study results and limitations: Data from an earlier analysis indicated that most TCR beta V segments were productive either about 87% or about 30% of the time.

Regarding this clone: Its antigen is currently unknown.

A multiplex PCR was run with 60 Vbeta primers and 13 Jbeta primers. Authors' processing steps: Later reanalysis found roughly 80 million unique TCR beta chains, about 10 million of them shared. Assay used: immunoSEQ multiplex PCR; TCRdb lists only in-frame clones, some missing. That table gives V, J and clone size, and the DNA gave D and trimming. The data hold 98,000 or so clones, with roughly four fifths observed a single time. V was trimmed by 8 bases and J by 5 bases, leaving 14 bases between them. Germline values: CDR1 SQVTM, CDR2 ANQGSEA. The CDR3 has 12 amino acids. The genes are TRBV29-1 and TRBJ2-3, with TRBD1 as a possible D gene (5 bases). The TCR sequence derives from a human donor in good health. The sample consisted of PBMCs. The CDR3 is CSTRPQGDTQYF. The CDR3, as DNA: TGCAGCACAAGACCCCAGGGAGATACGCAGTATTTT.